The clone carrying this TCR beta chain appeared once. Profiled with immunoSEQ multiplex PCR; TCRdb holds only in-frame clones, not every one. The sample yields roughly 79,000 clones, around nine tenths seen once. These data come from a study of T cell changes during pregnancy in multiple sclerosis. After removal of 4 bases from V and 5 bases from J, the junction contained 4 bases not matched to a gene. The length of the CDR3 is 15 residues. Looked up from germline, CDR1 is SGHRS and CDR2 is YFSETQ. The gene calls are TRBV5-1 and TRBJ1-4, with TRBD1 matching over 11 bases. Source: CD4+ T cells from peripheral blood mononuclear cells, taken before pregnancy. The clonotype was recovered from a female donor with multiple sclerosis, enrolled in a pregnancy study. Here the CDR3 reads CASSPGDRGNEKLFF. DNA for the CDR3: TGCGCCAGCAGCCCCGGGGACAGGGGGAATGAAAAACTGTTTTTT.